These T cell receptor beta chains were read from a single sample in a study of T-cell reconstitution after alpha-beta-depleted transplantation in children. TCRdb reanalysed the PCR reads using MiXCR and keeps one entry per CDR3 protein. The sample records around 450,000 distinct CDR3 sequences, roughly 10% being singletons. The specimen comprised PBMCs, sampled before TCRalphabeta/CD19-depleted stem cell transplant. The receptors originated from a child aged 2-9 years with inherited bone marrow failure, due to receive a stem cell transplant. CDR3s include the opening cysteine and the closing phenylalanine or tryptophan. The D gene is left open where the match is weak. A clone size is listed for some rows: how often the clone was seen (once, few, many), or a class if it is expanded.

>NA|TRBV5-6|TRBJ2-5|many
CASSLFDNYPNQETQYF
TGTGCCAGCAGCCTATTCGACAACTACCCAAACCAAGAGACCCAGTACTTC
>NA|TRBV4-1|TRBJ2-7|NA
CASSQDFDEQYF
TGCGCCAGCAGCCAAGATTTCGACGAGCAGTACTTC
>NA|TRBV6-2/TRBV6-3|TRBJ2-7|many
CASSDPGPISYEQYF
TGTGCCAGCAGTGACCCCGGGCCTATCTCCTACGAGCAGTACTTC
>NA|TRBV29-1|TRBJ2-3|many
CSVEGADTQYF
TGCAGCGTTGAGGGAGCAGATACGCAGTATTTT
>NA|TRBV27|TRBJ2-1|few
CASTSDRFNEQFF
TGTGCCAGCACCTCCGACAGGTTCAATGAGCAGTTCTTC
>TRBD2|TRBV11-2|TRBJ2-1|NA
CASSSYPGLAGGPPKNEQFF
TGTGCCAGCAGCTCCTACCCCGGACTAGCGGGAGGTCCCCCCAAAAATGAGCAGTTCTTC
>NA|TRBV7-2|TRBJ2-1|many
CASSLSVGAYDEQFF
TGTGCCAGCAGCTTATCGGTAGGGGCATACGATGAGCAGTTCTTC
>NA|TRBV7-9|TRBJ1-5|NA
CASSLGDYWGQPQHF
TGTGCCAGCAGCTTGGGGGACTACTGGGGTCAGCCCCAGCATTTT
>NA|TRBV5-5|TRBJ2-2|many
CASSWGLGDTGELFF
TGTGCCAGCAGCTGGGGTCTAGGGGACACCGGGGAGCTGTTTTTT
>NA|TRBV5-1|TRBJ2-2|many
CASSLPLGRSGELFF
TGCGCCAGCAGCTTGCCTCTGGGACGTAGCGGGGAGCTGTTTTTT
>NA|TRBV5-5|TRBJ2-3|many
CASSDQRGTDTQYF
TGTGCCAGCAGCGACCAAAGGGGCACAGATACGCAGTATTTT
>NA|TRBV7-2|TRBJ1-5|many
CASSFRVVNQPQHF
TGTGCCAGCAGCTTCCGGGTTGTAAATCAGCCCCAGCATTTT
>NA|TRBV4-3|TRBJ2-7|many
CASSQEAGTPYEQYF
TGCGCCAGCAGCCAAGAGGCTGGAACGCCATACGAGCAGTACTTC
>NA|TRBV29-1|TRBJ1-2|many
CSAQVTARFEGYGYTF
TGCAGCGCCCAGGTGACTGCCCGGTTTGAAGGCTATGGCTACACCTTC
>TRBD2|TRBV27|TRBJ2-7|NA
CASSLSPGLAVDEQYF
TGTGCCAGCAGTTTATCGCCAGGACTAGCGGTGGACGAGCAGTACTTC